The T cell receptor beta chain described here comes from a study of glioma-infiltrating T cells. General study results and limits: CDR3 overlap between tissue and blood was very small. Gliomas, especially low-grade, showed above-expected tissue-blood divergence; non-neoplastic patients showed below.

From germline, CDR1 is LGHDT and CDR2 YNNKEL (reference sequence). Trimming shortened V by 4 bases and J by 6 bases, and 16 bases separated the two germline ends. The CDR3 is made up of 14 amino acids. To note about this clonotype: The antigen remains undetermined.

The iRepertoire nested amplicon-rescue multiplex PCR amplified TCR alpha and beta CDR3s from RNA. For one-step reverse transcription and amplification, 100-400 ng of tissue mRNA or PBMC total RNA was used. TCRdb fed the multiplex PCR reads into MiXCR, producing one record per CDR3 protein. This table has roughly 120,000 distinct CDR3 sequences, less than 30% appearing once. The rearrangement joins TRBV3-1 to TRBJ2-7; D remains unclear. The material sequenced was glioma tissue, nonneoplastic brain tissue, or PBMCs (not recorded which). This TCR derives from a human donor with low-grade glioma or glioblastoma, undergoing nonglioma brain surgery, or in good health (not recorded which). The CDR3 spells CASSRAGPGREQYF. The CDR3 bases are TGTGCCAGCAGCCGAGCCGGGCCCGGGCGCGAGCAGTACTTC.